This is a list of T cell receptor beta chains from one sample in a study of CD8+CD57+ T cells in acquired aplastic anemia. TCRdb fed the reads into MiXCR, producing one record per CDR3 protein. The table records 150,000 to 170,000 distinct CDR3 sequences, about 52% of them present only once. Source material: sorted CD4+, CD8+, or CD8+CD57+ T cells (not recorded which) from PBMCs. These receptors all stem from a human donor with aplastic anemia. The CDR3 runs from the conserved cysteine through the conserved F or W. A D gene is named only where the DNA matches it firmly. Rows may omit the clone size; those that give it use once, few, many or a size class.

D,V,size,J,CDR3,DNA
NA,TRBV10-2,NA,TRBJ2-5,CASSDPTAISHKETQYF,TGCGCCAGCAGTGACCCGACAGCGATCTCACACAAAGAGACCCAGTATTTC
NA,TRBV25-1,NA,TRBJ2-1,CASGVGGNEQFF,TGTGCCTCCGGGGTGGGTGGCAATGAGCAGTTCTTC
TRBD2,TRBV9,many,TRBJ2-1,CASSVEGSGGPNNEQFF,TGTGCCAGCAGCGTAGAAGGTAGCGGGGGCCCAAACAATGAGCAGTTCTTC
TRBD1,TRBV25-1,NA,TRBJ2-7,CASSESPTGGFSGEQYF,TGTGCCAGCAGTGAGTCCCCCACAGGGGGCTTCTCAGGGGAGCAGTACTTC
NA,TRBV19,once,TRBJ2-7,CASSSREGLIYEQYF,TGTGCCAGTAGTTCCAGAGAGGGACTTATCTACGAGCAGTACTTC
NA,TRBV3-1,many,TRBJ1-1,CASGWGNTEAFF,TGTGCCAGCGGGTGGGGGAACACTGAAGCTTTCTTT
TRBD1,TRBV10-3,NA,TRBJ1-1,CASSRGTEQNEAFF,TGTGCCAGCAGCCGAGGGACAGAACAAAATGAAGCTTTCTTT
NA,TRBV7-8,NA,TRBJ1-1,CASSLRQMNTEAFF,TGTGCCAGCAGCTTGAGACAGATGAACACTGAAGCTTTCTTT
NA,TRBV7-8,many,TRBJ2-3,CASSPGARTDTQYF,TGTGCCAGCAGCCCTGGGGCTAGAACAGATACGCAGTATTTT
TRBD2,TRBV19,NA,TRBJ2-7,CASSIAGTNYEQYF,TGTGCCAGTAGTATAGCCGGGACTAACTACGAGCAGTACTTC
TRBD1,TRBV5-1,NA,TRBJ2-2,CANSLDYVNDRGVNTGELFF,TGCGCCAACAGCTTGGATTACGTTAATGACAGGGGGGTTAACACCGGGGAGCTGTTTTTT
NA,TRBV12-3/TRBV12-4,NA,TRBJ2-3,CASSVYSPGTDTQYF,TGTGCCAGCAGTGTATACAGTCCCGGCACAGATACGCAGTATTTC
TRBD1,TRBV25-1,NA,TRBJ1-2,CASSASQGSGNYGYTF,TGTGCCAGCAGTGCGTCACAGGGGAGTGGTAACTATGGCTACACCTTC
NA,TRBV20-1,NA,TRBJ1-1,CSASFEGDITEAFF,TGCAGTGCTAGCTTTGAAGGGGACATCACTGAAGCTTTCTTT
TRBD2,TRBV9,many,TRBJ2-2,CATGGGATGELFF,TGTGCCACCGGGGGAGGGGCGACCGGGGAGCTGTTTTTT
TRBD1,TRBV5-6,many,TRBJ1-6,CASSPRRAGGYSPLHF,TGTGCCAGCAGCCCCCGGCGGGCAGGGGGCTATTCACCCCTCCACTTT
TRBD2,TRBV7-6,many,TRBJ2-7,CASSGLAGEEQYF,TGTGCCAGCAGTGGACTAGCGGGGGAGGAGCAGTACTTC
NA,TRBV29-1,NA,TRBJ2-3,CSVRTLSTDTQYF,TGCAGCGTTAGGACCCTAAGCACAGATACGCAGTATTTT
NA,TRBV19,NA,TRBJ2-2,CASSMGDRELFF,TGTGCCAGTAGTATGGGGGACAGGGAGCTGTTTTTT
NA,TRBV4-1,many,TRBJ2-1,CASSQELYNEQFF,TGCGCCAGCAGCCAAGAGCTCTACAATGAGCAGTTCTTC
NA,TRBV24-1,few,TRBJ2-3,CATSEGAILTDTQYF,TGTGCCACCAGTGAAGGGGCGATACTCACAGATACGCAGTATTTT
TRBD2,TRBV19,few,TRBJ2-7,CASRRTSGDYEQYF,TGTGCCAGTAGACGGACTAGCGGGGACTACGAGCAGTACTTC
TRBD1,TRBV9,many,TRBJ1-1,CASSVGQGWGNTEAFF,TGTGCCAGCAGCGTAGGACAGGGTTGGGGGAACACTGAAGCTTTCTTT
NA,TRBV5-1,once,TRBJ2-7,CASSLVGLDSEQYF,TGCGCCAGCAGCTTGGTGGGTCTCGACTCCGAGCAGTACTTC
TRBD1,TRBV20-1,NA,TRBJ1-5,CSARGMTGGGNQPQHF,TGCAGTGCTAGAGGGATGACAGGGGGCGGCAATCAGCCCCAGCATTTT
NA,TRBV18,few,TRBJ1-3,CASQDGGGNTIYF,TGTGCCAGCCAGGACGGTGGAGGGAACACCATATATTTT
TRBD2,TRBV5-6,NA,TRBJ2-1,CASSLEGVLAGDIYNEQFF,TGTGCCAGCAGCTTGGAGGGGGTTCTAGCGGGGGACATCTACAATGAGCAGTTCTTC
NA,TRBV11-2,many,TRBJ1-2,CASSLVLEISSIYGYTF,TGTGCCAGCAGCTTAGTCCTTGAGATCTCCTCCATCTATGGCTACACCTTC
TRBD2,TRBV10-1,many,TRBJ2-1,CASSEERGYNEQFF,TGCGCCAGCAGTGAGGAGCGGGGATACAATGAGCAGTTCTTC
NA,TRBV7-8,few,TRBJ2-1,CASSLAQPGSSYNEQFF,TGTGCCAGCAGCTTAGCGCAGCCAGGCAGCTCCTACAATGAGCAGTTCTTC
NA,TRBV4-1,many,TRBJ2-7,CASSQEIGAEYYEQYF,TGCGCCAGCAGCCAAGAGATTGGAGCGGAATACTACGAGCAGTACTTC
NA,TRBV15,NA,TRBJ1-5,CATSHTQHF,TGTGCCACCTCCCATACCCAGCATTTT
NA,TRBV2,NA,TRBJ1-6,CASSYSGVSPLHF,TGTGCCAGCAGTTACTCAGGGGTTTCACCCCTCCACTTT
TRBD2,TRBV25-1,once,TRBJ2-1,CASSERLAGVINEQFF,TGTGCCAGCAGTGAGCGCCTAGCGGGAGTTATAAATGAGCAGTTCTTC
NA,TRBV7-9,few,TRBJ1-1,CASSLGQQNTEAFF,TGTGCCAGCAGCTTAGGACAGCAAAACACTGAAGCTTTCTTT
NA,TRBV6-1,many,TRBJ1-4,CASSDTENEKLFF,TGTGCCAGCAGTGATACTGAGAATGAAAAACTGTTTTTT
TRBD1,TRBV5-1,NA,TRBJ2-7,CASSDPQGVSSYEQYF,TGCGCCAGCAGCGACCCCCAGGGGGTGAGCTCCTACGAGCAGTACTTC
NA,TRBV10-3,NA,TRBJ2-3,CAISVREDTQYF,TGTGCCATCAGTGTACGGGAGGATACGCAGTATTTT
NA,TRBV4-1,NA,TRBJ1-4,CASSQEILGTNEKLFF,TGCGCCAGCAGCCAGGAGATCCTTGGAACTAATGAAAAACTGTTCTTT
NA,TRBV18,NA,TRBJ2-7,CASSVGQGGGSYEQYF,TGTGCCAGCTCAGTAGGACAGGGAGGGGGGAGCTACGAGCAGTACTTC
NA,TRBV24-1,NA,TRBJ2-5,CATSASGRALGETQYF,TGTGCCACCAGTGCCTCGGGCAGGGCCCTTGGAGAGACCCAGTACTTC
NA,TRBV11-1,few,TRBJ2-3,CASSPLGTWTSTDTQYF,TGTGCCAGCAGCCCCCTTGGGACTTGGACTAGCACAGATACGCAGTATTTT
TRBD2,TRBV20-1,many,TRBJ2-2,CSARTGLADTGELFF,TGCAGTGCCAGAACAGGCCTAGCGGACACCGGGGAGCTGTTTTTT
TRBD1,TRBV24-1,NA,TRBJ2-5,CATSDLDRGETQYF,TGTGCCACCAGTGATTTAGACAGGGGGGAGACCCAGTACTTC
TRBD1,TRBV18,few,TRBJ1-5,CASRTGGSNQPQHF,TGTGCCAGCCGAACAGGGGGGAGCAATCAGCCCCAGCATTTT
NA,TRBV11-2,many,TRBJ2-1,CASRRNNEQFF,TGTGCCAGTCGACGGAACAATGAGCAGTTCTTC
NA,TRBV10-3,NA,TRBJ1-2,CAIRQGEYGYTF,TGTGCCATCAGACAGGGAGAGTATGGCTACACCTTC
TRBD2,TRBV7-2,NA,TRBJ2-7,CASRLAGGYEQYF,TGTGCCAGCAGACTAGCGGGGGGCTACGAGCAGTACTTC
NA,TRBV2,NA,TRBJ2-5,CASSEGGRYQETQYF,TGTGCCAGCAGTGAAGGGGGCAGGTACCAAGAGACCCAGTACTTC
NA,TRBV7-9,once,TRBJ2-7,CASSSRGKGEQYF,TGTGCCAGCAGCTCTAGGGGAAAAGGAGAGCAGTACTTC
NA,TRBV14,many,TRBJ1-6,CASSLRTDLRAPLHF,TGTGCCAGCAGCCTCCGGACAGACCTTCGGGCACCCCTCCACTTT
TRBD1,TRBV29-1,NA,TRBJ1-1,CSVAPGGVEAFF,TGCAGCGTAGCCCCAGGGGGCGTTGAAGCTTTCTTT
NA,TRBV20-1,NA,TRBJ1-2,CSAGSGGYGYTF,TGCAGTGCTGGCTCGGGGGGCTATGGCTACACCTTC
TRBD1,TRBV12-3/TRBV12-4,NA,TRBJ1-6,CASSSGTGVSPLHF,TGTGCCAGCAGCTCCGGGACAGGGGTTTCACCCCTCCACTTT